This TCR beta chain was captured by sequencing in a study of beta chain features in type 1 diabetes. In this sample, this clone turned up many times. Its cognate antigen is unknown. Findings and caveats of the study: When Type 1 diabetes patients were examined, their TCRB CDR3s proved moderately but significantly shorter in all four CD4+ subsets.

Via CD45RO/CCR7/CD25/CD127/CD95/CD27, cells of the CD4+ naive, central memory, regulatory and stem cell-like memory subsets were sorted. TCRB transcripts that were expressed got sequenced, as all of the isolated RNA had been reverse transcribed. Measured with immunoSEQ multiplex PCR; TCRdb has only the in-frame clones, and not every one. The table shows 300,000 to 400,000 clones, with 8% to 10% occurring only once. Trimming took 1 base from V and 4 from J, leaving 13 bases between them. CDR3 length: 15 amino acids. This clonotype was obtained from a man aged 25-45 years with type 1 diabetes. This chain connects TRBV23-1 to TRBJ1-1; D possibly corresponds to TRBD1 (5 bases). TRBV23-1 is sorted into the ORF group, with uncertain function. Sequencing input: central memory CD4+ T cells from blood. The CDR3 bases are TGCGCCAGCAGTCAATTAAAAGGGACCTCCACTGAAGCTTTCTTT. This translates into CASSQLKGTSTEAFF.